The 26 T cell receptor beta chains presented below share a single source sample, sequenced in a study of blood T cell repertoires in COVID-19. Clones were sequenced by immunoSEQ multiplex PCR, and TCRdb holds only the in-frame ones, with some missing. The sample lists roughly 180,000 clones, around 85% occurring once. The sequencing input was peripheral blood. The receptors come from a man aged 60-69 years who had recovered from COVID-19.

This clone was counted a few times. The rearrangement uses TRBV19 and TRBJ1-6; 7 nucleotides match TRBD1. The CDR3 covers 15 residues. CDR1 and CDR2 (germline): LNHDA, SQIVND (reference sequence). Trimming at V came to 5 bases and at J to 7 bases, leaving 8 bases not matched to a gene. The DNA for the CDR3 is TGTGCCAGTAGTCCCCAGGGGGGCGAAAATTCACCCCTCCACTTT. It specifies CASSPQGGENSPLHF.

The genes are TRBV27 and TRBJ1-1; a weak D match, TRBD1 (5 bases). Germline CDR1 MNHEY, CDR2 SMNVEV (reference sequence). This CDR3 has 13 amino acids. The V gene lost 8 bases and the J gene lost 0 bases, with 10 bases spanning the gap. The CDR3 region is CASLGVLNTEAFF. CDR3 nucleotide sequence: TGTGCCAGCCTAGGGGTCTTGAACACTGAAGCTTTCTTT.

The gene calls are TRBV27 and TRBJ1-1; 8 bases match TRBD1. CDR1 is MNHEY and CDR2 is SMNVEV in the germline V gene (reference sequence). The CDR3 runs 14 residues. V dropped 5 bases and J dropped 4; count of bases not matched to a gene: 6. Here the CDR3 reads CASSPRDRSTEAFF. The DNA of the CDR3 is TGTGCCAGCAGTCCCCGGGACAGGTCCACTGAAGCTTTCTTT.

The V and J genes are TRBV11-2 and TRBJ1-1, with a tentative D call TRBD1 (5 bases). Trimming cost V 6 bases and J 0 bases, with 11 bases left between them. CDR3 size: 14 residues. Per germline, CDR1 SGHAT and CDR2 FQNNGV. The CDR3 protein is CASSFDSMNTEAFF. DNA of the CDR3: TGTGCCAGCAGTTTTGACAGCATGAACACTGAAGCTTTCTTT.

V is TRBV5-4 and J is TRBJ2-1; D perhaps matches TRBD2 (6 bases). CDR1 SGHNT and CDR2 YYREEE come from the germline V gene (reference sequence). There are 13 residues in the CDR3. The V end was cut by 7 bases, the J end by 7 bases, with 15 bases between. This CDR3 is CASGSRTKNEQFF. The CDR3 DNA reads TGTGCCAGCGGAAGCAGGACTAAGAATGAGCAGTTCTTC.

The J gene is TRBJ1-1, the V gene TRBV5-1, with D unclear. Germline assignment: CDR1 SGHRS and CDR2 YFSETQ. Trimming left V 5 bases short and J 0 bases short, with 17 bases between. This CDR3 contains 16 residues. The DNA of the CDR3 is TGCGCCAGCAGTTCGAGCGCGACGGAGGTGAACACTGAAGCTTTCTTT. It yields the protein CASSSSATEVNTEAFF.

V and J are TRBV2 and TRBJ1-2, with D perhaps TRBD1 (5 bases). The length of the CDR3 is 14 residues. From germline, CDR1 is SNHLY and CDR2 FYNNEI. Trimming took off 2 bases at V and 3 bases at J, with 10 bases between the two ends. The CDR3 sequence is CASSEQGSDYGYTF. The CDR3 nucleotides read TGTGCCAGCAGTGAACAGGGCTCCGACTATGGCTACACCTTC.

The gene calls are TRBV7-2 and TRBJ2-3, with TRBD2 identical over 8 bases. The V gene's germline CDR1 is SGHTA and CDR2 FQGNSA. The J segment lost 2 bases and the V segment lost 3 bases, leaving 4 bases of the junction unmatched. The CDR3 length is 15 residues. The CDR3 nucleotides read TGTGCCAGCAGCTTCGGGGGGGAATACACAGATACGCAGTATTTT. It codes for CASSFGGEYTDTQYF.

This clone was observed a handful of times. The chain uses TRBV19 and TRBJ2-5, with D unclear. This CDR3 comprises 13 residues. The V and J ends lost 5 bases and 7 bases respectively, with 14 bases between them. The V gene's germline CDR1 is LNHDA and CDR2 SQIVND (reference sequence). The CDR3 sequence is CASSDITGRTQYF. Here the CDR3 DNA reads TGTGCCAGTAGTGACATTACTGGCAGGACCCAGTACTTC.

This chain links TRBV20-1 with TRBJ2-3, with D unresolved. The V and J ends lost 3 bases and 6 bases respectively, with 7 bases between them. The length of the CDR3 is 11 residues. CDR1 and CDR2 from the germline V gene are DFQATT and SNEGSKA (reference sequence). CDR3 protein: CSASPSDTQYF. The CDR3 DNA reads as TGCAGTGCTAGCCCCTCCGATACGCAGTATTTT.

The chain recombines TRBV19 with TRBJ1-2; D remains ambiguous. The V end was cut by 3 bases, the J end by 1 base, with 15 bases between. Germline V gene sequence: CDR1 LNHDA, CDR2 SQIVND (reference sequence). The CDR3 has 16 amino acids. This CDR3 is CASSMTQVSFNYGYTF. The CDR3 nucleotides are TGTGCCAGTAGTATGACACAAGTCTCCTTTAACTATGGCTACACCTTC.

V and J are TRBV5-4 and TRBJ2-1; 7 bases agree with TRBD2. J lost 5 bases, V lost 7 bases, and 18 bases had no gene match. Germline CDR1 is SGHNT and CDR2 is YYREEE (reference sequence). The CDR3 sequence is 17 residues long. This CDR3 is CASGAAGSRGVNNEQFF. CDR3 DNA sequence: TGTGCCAGCGGGGCCGCGGGGTCCCGGGGGGTAAACAATGAGCAGTTCTTC.

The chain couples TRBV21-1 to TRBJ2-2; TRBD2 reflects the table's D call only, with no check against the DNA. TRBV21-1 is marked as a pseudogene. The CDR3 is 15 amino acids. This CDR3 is CASSPGNGGDGELFF. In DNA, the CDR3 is TGTGCCAGCAGCCCCGGGAACGGGGGGGACGGGGAGCTGTTTTTT.

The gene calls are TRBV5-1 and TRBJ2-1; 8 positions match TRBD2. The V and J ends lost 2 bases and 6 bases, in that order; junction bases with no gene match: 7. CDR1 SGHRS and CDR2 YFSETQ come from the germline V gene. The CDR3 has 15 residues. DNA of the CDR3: TGCGCCAGCAGCTTATTGGGACTAGTGGGCAATGAGCAGTTCTTC. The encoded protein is CASSLLGLVGNEQFF. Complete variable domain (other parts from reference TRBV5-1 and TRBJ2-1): KAGVTQTPRYLIKTRGQQVTLSCSPISGHRSVSWYQQTPGQGLQFLFEYFSETQRNKGNFPGRFSGRQFSNSRSEMNVSTLELGDSALYLCASSLLGLVGNEQFFGPGTRLTVL.

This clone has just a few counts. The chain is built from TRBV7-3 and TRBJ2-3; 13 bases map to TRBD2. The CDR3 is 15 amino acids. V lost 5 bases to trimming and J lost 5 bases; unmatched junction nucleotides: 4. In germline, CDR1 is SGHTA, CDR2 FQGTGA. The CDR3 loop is CASSRGLAGEDTQYF. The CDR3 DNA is TGTGCCAGCAGCCGCGGACTAGCGGGGGAAGATACGCAGTATTTT.

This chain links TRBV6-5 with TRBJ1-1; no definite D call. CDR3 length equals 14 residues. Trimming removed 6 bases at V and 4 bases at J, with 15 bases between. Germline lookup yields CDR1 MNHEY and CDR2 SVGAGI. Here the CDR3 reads CASRPRSTGTEAFF. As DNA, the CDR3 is TGTGCCAGCAGGCCCCGGAGCACCGGCACTGAAGCTTTCTTT.

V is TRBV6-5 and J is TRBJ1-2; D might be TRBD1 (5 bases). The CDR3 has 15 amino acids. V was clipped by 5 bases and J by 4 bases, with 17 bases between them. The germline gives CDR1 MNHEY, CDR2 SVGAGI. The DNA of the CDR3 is TGTGCCAGCAGTCCGCCGGGGGAGAGGAGCTATGGCTACACCTTC. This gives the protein CASSPPGERSYGYTF.

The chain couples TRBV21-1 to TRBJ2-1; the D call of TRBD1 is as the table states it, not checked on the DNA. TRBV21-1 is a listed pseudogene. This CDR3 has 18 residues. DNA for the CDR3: TGTGCCAGCAGCAAACTGGAAGAAGGGACACGAGACTACAATGAGCAGTTCTTC. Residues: CASSKLEEGTRDYNEQFF.

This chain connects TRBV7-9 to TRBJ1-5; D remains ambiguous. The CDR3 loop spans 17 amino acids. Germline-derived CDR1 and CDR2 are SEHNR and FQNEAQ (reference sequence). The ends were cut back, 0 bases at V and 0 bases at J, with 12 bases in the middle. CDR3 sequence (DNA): TGTGCCAGCAGCTTAGCGCCGAGGGTTGGTAGCAATCAGCCCCAGCATTTT. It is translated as CASSLAPRVGSNQPQHF. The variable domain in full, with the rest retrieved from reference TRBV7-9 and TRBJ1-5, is DTGVSQNPRHKITKRGQNVTFRCDPISEHNRLYWYRQTLGQGPEFLTYFQNEAQLEKSRLLSDRFSAERPKGSFSTLEIQRTEQGDSAMYLCASSLAPRVGSNQPQHFGDGTRLSIL.

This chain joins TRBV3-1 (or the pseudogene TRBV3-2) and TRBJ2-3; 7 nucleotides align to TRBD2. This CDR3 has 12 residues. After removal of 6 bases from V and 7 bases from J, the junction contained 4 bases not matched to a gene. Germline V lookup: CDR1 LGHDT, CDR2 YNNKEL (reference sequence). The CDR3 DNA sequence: TGTGCCAGCAGAGAGCGGGGCAATACGCAGTATTTT. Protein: CASRERGNTQYF.

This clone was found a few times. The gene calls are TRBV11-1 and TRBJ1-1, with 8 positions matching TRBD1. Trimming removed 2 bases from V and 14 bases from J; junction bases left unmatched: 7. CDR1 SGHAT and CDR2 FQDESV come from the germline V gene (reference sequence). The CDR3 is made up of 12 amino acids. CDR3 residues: CASSLMDRETFF. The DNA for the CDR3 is TGTGCCAGCAGCTTAATGGACAGGGAGACCTTCTTT.

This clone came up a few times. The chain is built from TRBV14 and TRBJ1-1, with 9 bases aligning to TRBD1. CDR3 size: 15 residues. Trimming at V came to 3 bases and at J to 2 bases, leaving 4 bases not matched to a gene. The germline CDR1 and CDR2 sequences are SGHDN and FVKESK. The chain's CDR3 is CASSHRTGANTEAFF. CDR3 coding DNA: TGTGCCAGCAGCCACCGGACAGGGGCCAACACTGAAGCTTTCTTT.

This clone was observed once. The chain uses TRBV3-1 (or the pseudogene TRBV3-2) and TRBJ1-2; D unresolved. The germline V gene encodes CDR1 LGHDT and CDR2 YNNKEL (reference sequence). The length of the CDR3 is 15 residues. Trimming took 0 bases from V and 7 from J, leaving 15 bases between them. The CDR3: CASSQESSAASGYTF. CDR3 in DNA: TGTGCCAGCAGCCAAGAAAGTTCGGCGGCGTCTGGCTACACCTTC.

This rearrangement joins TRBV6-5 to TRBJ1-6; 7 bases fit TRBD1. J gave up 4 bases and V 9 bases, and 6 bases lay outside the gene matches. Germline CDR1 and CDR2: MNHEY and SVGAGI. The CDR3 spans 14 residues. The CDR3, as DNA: TGTGCCAGTTACCCGGGACAGTATAATTCACCCCTCCACTTT. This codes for CASYPGQYNSPLHF.

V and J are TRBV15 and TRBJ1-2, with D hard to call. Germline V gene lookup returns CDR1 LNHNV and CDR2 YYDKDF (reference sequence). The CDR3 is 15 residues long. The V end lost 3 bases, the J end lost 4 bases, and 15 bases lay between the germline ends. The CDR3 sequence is CATSREDGGFYGYTF. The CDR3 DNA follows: TGTGCCACCAGCAGGGAGGACGGAGGCTTCTATGGCTACACCTTC.

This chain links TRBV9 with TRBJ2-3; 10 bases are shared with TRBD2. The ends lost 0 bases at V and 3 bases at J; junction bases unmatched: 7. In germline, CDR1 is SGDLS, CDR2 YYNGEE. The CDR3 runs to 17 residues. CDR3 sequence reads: CASSVGVAGGATDTQYF. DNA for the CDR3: TGTGCCAGCAGCGTAGGGGTAGCGGGGGGTGCGACAGATACGCAGTATTTT.